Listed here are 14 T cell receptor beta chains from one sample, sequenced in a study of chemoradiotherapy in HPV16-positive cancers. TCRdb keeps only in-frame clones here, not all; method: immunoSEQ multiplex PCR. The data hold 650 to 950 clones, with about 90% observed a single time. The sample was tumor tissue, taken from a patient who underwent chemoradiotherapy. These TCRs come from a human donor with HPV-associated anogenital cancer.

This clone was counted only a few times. This chain's CDR3 is CASSPPGTNYGYTF. The CDR3 DNA follows: TGTGCCAGCAGCCCCCCCGGGACGAACTATGGCTACACCTTC. This chain joins TRBV13 and TRBJ1-2; TRBD1 is a possible D gene (5 bases). The length of the CDR3 is 14 residues. Trimming took 5 bases from V and 2 from J, leaving 12 bases between them. Germline V CDR1 and CDR2: PRHDT, FYEKMQ (reference sequence). Based on the CDR3 plus reference TRBV13 and TRBJ1-2, the full variable domain is AAGVIQSPRHLIKEKRETATLKCYPIPRHDTVYWYQQGPGQDPQFLISFYEKMQSDKGSIPDRFSAQQFSDYHSELNMSSLELGDSALYFCASSPPGTNYGYTFGSGTRLTVV.

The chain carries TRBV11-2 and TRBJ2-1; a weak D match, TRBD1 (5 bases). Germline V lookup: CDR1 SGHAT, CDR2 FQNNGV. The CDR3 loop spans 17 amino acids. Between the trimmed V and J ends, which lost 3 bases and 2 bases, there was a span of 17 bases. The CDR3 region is CASSFNPGRGAYNEQFF. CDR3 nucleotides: TGTGCCAGCAGCTTTAACCCCGGTAGGGGCGCCTACAATGAGCAGTTCTTC.

CDR3 in DNA: TGTGCCAGCAGCTCGACGGAAGGCGGCTACACCTTC. This codes for CASSSTEGGYTF. The V call is TRBV7-9, the J call TRBJ1-2; no reliable D call. Germline V gene data show CDR1 as SEHNR and CDR2 as FQNEAQ (reference sequence). Trimming took off 4 bases at V and 8 bases at J, with 11 bases between the two ends. The CDR3 length is 12 residues.

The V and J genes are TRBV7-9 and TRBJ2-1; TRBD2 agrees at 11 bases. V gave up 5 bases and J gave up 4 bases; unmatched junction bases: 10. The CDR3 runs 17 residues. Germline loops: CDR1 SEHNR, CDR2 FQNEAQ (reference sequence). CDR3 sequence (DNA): TGTGCCAGCAGCCCTCGTCGGTTAGCGGGAGGGTACAATGAGCAGTTCTTC. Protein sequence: CASSPRRLAGGYNEQFF.

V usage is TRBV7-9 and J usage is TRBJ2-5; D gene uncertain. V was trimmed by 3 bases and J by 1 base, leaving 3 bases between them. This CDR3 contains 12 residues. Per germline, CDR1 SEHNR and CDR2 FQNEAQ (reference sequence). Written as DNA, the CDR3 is TGTGCCAGCAGCTTGACCCAAGAGACCCAGTACTTC. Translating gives CASSLTQETQYF.

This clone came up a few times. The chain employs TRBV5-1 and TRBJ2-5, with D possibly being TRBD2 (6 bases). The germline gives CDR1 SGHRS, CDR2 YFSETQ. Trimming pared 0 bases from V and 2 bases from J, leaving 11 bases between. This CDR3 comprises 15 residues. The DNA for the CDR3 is TGCGCCAGCAGCTTGGTGTCGGAGGGGCAAGAGACCCAGTACTTC. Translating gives CASSLVSEGQETQYF.

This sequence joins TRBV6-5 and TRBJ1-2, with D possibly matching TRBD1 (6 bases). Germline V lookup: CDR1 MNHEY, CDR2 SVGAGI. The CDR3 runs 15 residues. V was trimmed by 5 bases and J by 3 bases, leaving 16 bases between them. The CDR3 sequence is CASSPRTANHYGYTF. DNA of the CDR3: TGTGCCAGCAGTCCCAGGACAGCCAACCACTATGGCTACACCTTC.

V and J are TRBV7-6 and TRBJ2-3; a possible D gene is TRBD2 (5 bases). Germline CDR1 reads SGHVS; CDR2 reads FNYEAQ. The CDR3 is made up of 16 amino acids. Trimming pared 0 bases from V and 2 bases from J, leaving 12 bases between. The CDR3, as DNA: TGTGCCAGCAGCTTAGCGGGAGCCCAACCCACAGATACGCAGTATTTT. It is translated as CASSLAGAQPTDTQYF.

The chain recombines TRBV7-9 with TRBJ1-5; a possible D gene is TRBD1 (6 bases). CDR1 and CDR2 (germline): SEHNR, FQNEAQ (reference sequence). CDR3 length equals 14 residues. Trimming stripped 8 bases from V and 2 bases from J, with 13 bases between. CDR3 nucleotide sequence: TGTGCCAGCGCTCGGACAGATGGCAATCAGCCCCAGCATTTT. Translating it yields CASARTDGNQPQHF.

CDR3: CASSDGWSGYTF. CDR3 sequence (DNA): TGTGCCAGCAGTGATGGGTGGAGTGGCTACACCTTC. The chain is built from TRBV2 and TRBJ1-2; D is unclear. The germline V and J ends were trimmed by 3 bases and 7 bases, with 9 bases remaining between them. The CDR3 length is 12 residues. CDR1 and CDR2 from the germline V gene are SNHLY and FYNNEI.

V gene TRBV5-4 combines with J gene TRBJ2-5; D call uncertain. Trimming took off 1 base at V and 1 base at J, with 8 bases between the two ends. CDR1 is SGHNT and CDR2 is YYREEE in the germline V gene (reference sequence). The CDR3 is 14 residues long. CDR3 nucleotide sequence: TGTGCCAGCAGCTTGACAGCGATCCAAGAGACCCAGTACTTC. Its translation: CASSLTAIQETQYF.

The CDR3 DNA follows: TGTGCCAGTAGTATTGCGCGGGGCCCAGAAGAGACCCAGTACTTC. It encodes CASSIARGPEETQYF. This sequence joins TRBV19 and TRBJ2-5, with D maybe TRBD2 (6 bases). The germline V gene encodes CDR1 LNHDA and CDR2 SQIVND (reference sequence). V gave up 3 bases and J gave up 3 bases, with 14 bases separating them. The CDR3 is made up of 15 amino acids.

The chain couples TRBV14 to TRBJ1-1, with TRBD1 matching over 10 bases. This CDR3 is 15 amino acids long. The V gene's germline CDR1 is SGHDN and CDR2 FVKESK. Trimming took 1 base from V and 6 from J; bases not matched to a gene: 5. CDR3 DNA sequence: TGTGCCAGCAGCCAAGCGACAGGGGGCGCGTCTGAAGCTTTCTTT. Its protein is CASSQATGGASEAFF.

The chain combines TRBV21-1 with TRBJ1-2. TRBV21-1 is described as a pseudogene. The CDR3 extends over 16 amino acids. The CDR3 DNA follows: TGTGCCAGCAGCCTATGCATAGCTACAGAAGACCTATGGCTACACTTC. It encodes CASSLCIATEDLWLHF.